The T cell receptor (beta chain) under discussion was sequenced for a study of blood T cell repertoires in COVID-19. Study in general: The origin of the acute and convalescent COVID-19 samples was the United States, Italy and Spain. PBMCs, B-cell-depleted T cells, or T cells were the source of the cDNA or gDNA that made up the material.

V dropped 8 bases and J dropped 7 bases, with 18 bases sitting between them. The CDR3 contains 14 residues. Per the germline V gene, CDR1 is SEHNR and CDR2 is FQNEAQ (reference sequence). In the authors' workflow: For nucleated cells, counts were estimated from reference gene primer amplification. TCRdb keeps only in-frame clones here, not all; method: immunoSEQ multiplex PCR. V and J calls plus clone size are reproduced from that table; the DNA served to infer D and trimming. The table shows fewer than 250,000 clones, with more than 80% occurring only once. This chain uses TRBV7-9 with TRBJ2-1, with D possibly being TRBD2 (7 bases). The sequence came from a human donor in a cohort sampled during active COVID-19. Sequenced sample: peripheral blood. CDR3: CASGGGAYGNEQFF. The CDR3 DNA reads TGTGCCAGCGGAGGGGGGGCGTACGGAAATGAGCAGTTCTTC.